Sequencing of this T cell receptor beta chain was carried out in a study of blood T cells in healthy people across ages. Study-level findings and limits: Age brought a roughly linear fall in TCR beta diversity measured per million T cells.

Germline V gene data show CDR1 as SNHLY and CDR2 as FYNNEI. The V gene end was trimmed by 11 bases and the J gene end by 11 bases; junction bases not matched to a gene: 20. The CDR3 runs 14 residues. A J-beta primer mix and a sample-barcoded 5' primer were used in a second PCR of roughly 6 to 11 cycles. Every sample gave at least 2.5 million paired-end reads containing CDR3. TCRdb called the 5' RACE reads again in MiXCR, with one record for every CDR3 protein. The sample comprises 650,000 to 1,000,000 distinct CDR3 sequences, about half of which are singletons, and around a sixth rests with the top ten. In the case of this clonotype: The antigen remains undetermined.

The authors extracted at least 6 micrograms of total RNA per sample. The sequence came from an elderly man in good health. Sequenced input: blood. The genes are TRBV2 and TRBJ2-5; 7 bases are a match to TRBD2. The CDR3 loop is CACWTSEVYNEQYF. CDR3 DNA: TGTGCCTGCTGGACTAGTGAGGTCTACAATGAGCAGTACTTC.